The clone carrying this T cell receptor beta chain occurred a few times. Its specificity is unknown. These data come from a study of T cells after yellow fever vaccination. TCRdb re-called the 5' RACE reads through MiXCR, storing one row per CDR3 protein. The table lists hundreds of thousands of distinct CDR3 sequences, roughly a sixth of them singletons, with 15% to 20% in the top ten. Study-level results: CD4 and CD8 compartments shared a small share of clonotypes, likely from convergent recombination. The study re-detected most primary-vaccination clones after the booster (96% CD4, around 89% CD8).

The CDR3 extends over 14 amino acids. Trimming pared 1 base from V and 6 bases from J, leaving 13 bases between. CDR1 is KGHSH, CDR2 LQKENI, per germline. The genes are TRBV18 and TRBJ2-7, with D unclear. This sample comprised PBMCs, obtained about 5 days after the first yellow fever vaccination. This receptor was obtained from a man younger than 30 who received the YFV17D yellow fever vaccine. CDR3 protein: CASSPRYGSTEQYV. The CDR3 region has the DNA TGTGCCAGCTCACCACGTTATGGCAGTACCGAGCAGTACGTC.